This record looks at one T cell receptor (beta chain) sequence and its context. The sample has other DNA sequences that encode this CDR3 too. This entry belongs to a study of T cell responses to AZD1222 COVID-19 vaccine. Overall study context: Second-dose groups at about 4 or about 12 weeks were pooled.

TCRdb's table, derived via immunoSEQ multiplex PCR, lists solely in-frame clones and lacks some. Of around 71,000 clones listed, 80% to 85% are singletons. This sequence originates from an adult in good health. Sample: peripheral blood, taken on day 0 of AZD1222 vaccination.

In DNA, the CDR3 is TGTGCCAGCAGTTGGACCTCCTCTGGGGCCAACGTCCTGACTTTC. Encoded protein: CASSWTSSGANVLTF. The chain recombines TRBV6-2 or TRBV6-3 with TRBJ2-6; no clear D. CDR1 and CDR2 (germline): MNHEY, SVGEGT. Trimming took 4 bases from V and 0 from J, leaving 7 bases between them. The CDR3 is made up of 15 amino acids.